This T cell receptor beta chain was obtained from a study of T cell repertoires and Cas9 in healthy adults. Study-wide background: Multi-effector potency, cytotoxicity and lineage were assessed in SpCas9-reactive CD4 and CD8 T cells. Findings of the study overall: Reportedly, SpCas9-reactive effector T cell proliferation and function were mitigated by SpCas9-reactive Tregs in vitro.

Produced via immunoSEQ multiplex PCR; TCRdb's table is partial and in-frame only. Here the sample spans about 20,000 clones, 75% to 95% being singletons. On this clone itself: Its antigen is undetermined.

The germline gives CDR1 SGHRS, CDR2 YFSETQ. V lost 3 bases and J lost 5; bases outside the gene matches: 8. This CDR3 has 17 residues. The chain employs TRBV5-1 and TRBJ2-3; 14 nucleotides line up with TRBD2. The sequenced material came from CD4+ effector T cells (CD127+, CD25-, CD137-, CD154-) from PBMCs; culture status not recorded. This TCR was recovered from a human donor in good health. DNA for the CDR3: TGCGCCAGCAGCTCTAGGGGACTAGCGGGAGCCGGAGATACGCAGTATTTT. Protein: CASSSRGLAGAGDTQYF.